This is a list of T cell receptor beta chains from one sample in a study of graft-versus-host responses after intestinal transplantation. Assay: immunoSEQ multiplex PCR; the TCRdb copy retains only in-frame clones and omits some. The sample lists 17,000 or so clones; approximately 37% were seen once. Here the sequenced sample was alloreactive CD8+ T cells from a mixed lymphocyte reaction culture, taken before intestinal transplant. These receptor sequences come from a human patient who received an intestinal transplant. CDR3s include the opening cysteine and the closing phenylalanine or tryptophan. A D gene is named only where the DNA matches it firmly. Not every row has a clone size; where given, it reads once, few, many or a size class.

CDR3 DNA: TGTGCCAGCAGCCCCGGGACCTCTGGCACAGATACGCAGTATTTT
CDR3 protein: CASSPGTSGTDTQYF
D gene: .
clone size: few
V gene: TRBV7-6
J gene: TRBJ2-3

CDR3 DNA: TGTGCCAGCAGCTTGGGCCTCCACTACGAGCAGTACTTC
CDR3 protein: CASSLGLHYEQYF
D gene: .
clone size: few
V gene: TRBV11-1
J gene: TRBJ2-7

CDR3 DNA: TGTGCCAGCAGCCATTTCTCAGGGGGGTCCCACGAGCAGTACTTC
CDR3 protein: CASSHFSGGSHEQYF
D gene: .
clone size: once
V gene: TRBV9
J gene: TRBJ2-7

CDR3 DNA: TGTGCCAGCAGCTTATCAGGGCAAGGCACTGAAGCTTTCTTT
CDR3 protein: CASSLSGQGTEAFF
D gene: .
clone size: .
V gene: TRBV9
J gene: TRBJ1-1

CDR3 DNA: TGTGCCAGCAGCCGGGTGACTAATGAAAAACTGTTTTTT
CDR3 protein: CASSRVTNEKLFF
D gene: .
clone size: .
V gene: TRBV7-9
J gene: TRBJ1-4

CDR3 DNA: TGTGCCTGGACCGGGACAGGGGGCTACGAGCAGTACTTC
CDR3 protein: CAWTGTGGYEQYF
D gene: TRBD1
clone size: .
V gene: TRBV30
J gene: TRBJ2-7

CDR3 DNA: TGCGCCAGCAGCTTCTTTCAGATTGGGAGGGTTTTTGATGAGCAGTTCTTC
CDR3 protein: CASSFFQIGRVFDEQFF
D gene: TRBD2
clone size: .
V gene: TRBV5-1
J gene: TRBJ2-1

CDR3 DNA: TGTGCCAGCAGCTGGAGTCCCGGGACTACCATAGCCTACGAGCAGTACTTC
CDR3 protein: CASSWSPGTTIAYEQYF
D gene: TRBD2
clone size: .
V gene: TRBV11-2
J gene: TRBJ2-7

CDR3 DNA: TGTGCCAGCAGCTTAAGCTACGAGCAGTACTTC
CDR3 protein: CASSLSYEQYF
D gene: .
clone size: .
V gene: TRBV7-9
J gene: TRBJ2-7

CDR3 DNA: TGTGCCAGCAGCGTAGACAGGGGCCTTAGCAATCAGCCCCAGCATTTT
CDR3 protein: CASSVDRGLSNQPQHF
D gene: TRBD1
clone size: .
V gene: TRBV9
J gene: TRBJ1-5

CDR3 DNA: TGTGCCAGCAGCTTCGAGACTAGCTATGAGCAGTTCTTC
CDR3 protein: CASSFETSYEQFF
D gene: TRBD2
clone size: .
V gene: TRBV7-9
J gene: TRBJ2-1

CDR3 DNA: TGTGCCAGCGGGCGGCTGCTACAGGCTTGGGCGACCCAGTACTTC
CDR3 protein: CASGRLLQAWATQYF
D gene: .
clone size: .
V gene: TRBV6-1
J gene: TRBJ2-5

CDR3 DNA: TGTGCCAGCAGCGGGGGACTAGCGGGAACTGAGCAGTACTTC
CDR3 protein: CASSGGLAGTEQYF
D gene: TRBD2
clone size: .
V gene: TRBV9
J gene: TRBJ2-5

CDR3 DNA: TGTGCCAGCAGTTTCGGAGTCAGCAATCAGCCCCAGCATTTT
CDR3 protein: CASSFGVSNQPQHF
D gene: .
clone size: .
V gene: TRBV27
J gene: TRBJ1-5

CDR3 DNA: TGCGCCAGCAGCCCCCGACAGGGCCTCTCCTACGAGCAGTACTTC
CDR3 protein: CASSPRQGLSYEQYF
D gene: TRBD1
clone size: few
V gene: TRBV4-1
J gene: TRBJ2-7

CDR3 DNA: TGTGCCAGCAGCCTCGAGAACAGGAGGCTCTATGGCTACACCTTC
CDR3 protein: CASSLENRRLYGYTF
D gene: .
clone size: few
V gene: TRBV21-1
J gene: TRBJ1-2

CDR3 DNA: TGCGCCAGCAGCTTGACGGGAGCGGGAGGCACCCATTCCTTACAAGAGACCCAGTACTTC
CDR3 protein: CASSLTGAGGTHSLQETQYF
D gene: TRBD2
clone size: once
V gene: TRBV5-1
J gene: TRBJ2-5

CDR3 DNA: TGCGCCAGCAGCCAAGACCCGGGGGAGGGCCAATACAATGAGCAGTTCTTC
CDR3 protein: CASSQDPGEGQYNEQFF
D gene: TRBD2
clone size: .
V gene: TRBV4-1
J gene: TRBJ2-1

CDR3 DNA: TGCGCCAGCAGCTTGGCCGAGGGGGCGTCCTACAATGAGCAGTTCTTC
CDR3 protein: CASSLAEGASYNEQFF
D gene: TRBD1
clone size: .
V gene: TRBV5-1
J gene: TRBJ2-1

CDR3 DNA: TGTGCCAGCAGTGATTTCCCTGGGATGAACACCGGGGAGCTGTTTTTT
CDR3 protein: CASSDFPGMNTGELFF
D gene: .
clone size: few
V gene: TRBV2
J gene: TRBJ2-2

CDR3 DNA: TGCGCCAGCAGGGTCCTCACAGATACGCAGTATTTT
CDR3 protein: CASRVLTDTQYF
D gene: .
clone size: .
V gene: TRBV5-1
J gene: TRBJ2-3

CDR3 DNA: TGCGCCAGCAGCCAAGAGGGGGAAGGGGATCAGCCCCAGCATTTT
CDR3 protein: CASSQEGEGDQPQHF
D gene: .
clone size: .
V gene: TRBV4-1
J gene: TRBJ1-5

CDR3 DNA: TGTGCCAGCCGGAGGGTTGGTCAGCCCCAGCATTTT
CDR3 protein: CASRRVGQPQHF
D gene: .
clone size: .
V gene: TRBV28
J gene: TRBJ1-5